Sequencing of this T cell receptor beta chain was carried out in a study of CD8 T cells in ankylosing spondylitis. This clonotype was counted many times. Researchers built TCR beta libraries using quantitative 5'-RACE with molecular barcodes. TCRdb called the 5' RACE reads again in MiXCR, with one record for every CDR3 protein. The sample yields about 220,000 distinct CDR3 sequences, under 12% seen once. The V gene's germline CDR1 is SGHVS and CDR2 FQNEAQ. Trimming took off 1 base at V and 9 bases at J, with 21 bases between the two ends. The CDR3 has 16 residues. V is TRBV7-8 and J is TRBJ1-2, with D maybe TRBD1 (5 bases). Source material: blood, either unsorted or a sorted T cell fraction (not recorded which). The sequence derives from a male donor with ankylosing spondylitis or in good health (not recorded which). The CDR3 DNA sequence: TGTGCCAGCAGCTTAGGCGGGGGGGTTGGAGTTTCTAGCTACACCTTC. Translation gives CASSLGGGVGVSSYTF.